Given below is one TCR beta chain in context. This sample is part of a study of blood T cell repertoires in COVID-19. In the source study's methods: It was from reference gene primer amplification that nucleated cell counts were estimated. This table comes from immunoSEQ multiplex PCR, and its TCRdb copy is limited to in-frame clones, with some not included. D and trimming come from the DNA, and the V and J calls and clone size come from that table. The table has around 290,000 clones, around nine tenths seen once; the top ten hold more than 0.95%. This CDR3 is 15 amino acids long. CDR1 MNHEY and CDR2 SVGAGI come from the germline V gene. The V and J ends lost 6 bases and 4 bases respectively, with 15 bases between them.

The sequencing input was PBMCs or T cells enriched from blood (not recorded which). This sequence joins TRBV6-5 and TRBJ1-4; maybe TRBD1 (5 bases). This receptor was taken from a woman aged 30 to 39 who had recovered from COVID-19. The CDR3 spells CASRNTGGVNEKLFF. CDR3 coding DNA: TGTGCCAGCAGGAACACAGGAGGGGTTAATGAAAAACTGTTTTTT.